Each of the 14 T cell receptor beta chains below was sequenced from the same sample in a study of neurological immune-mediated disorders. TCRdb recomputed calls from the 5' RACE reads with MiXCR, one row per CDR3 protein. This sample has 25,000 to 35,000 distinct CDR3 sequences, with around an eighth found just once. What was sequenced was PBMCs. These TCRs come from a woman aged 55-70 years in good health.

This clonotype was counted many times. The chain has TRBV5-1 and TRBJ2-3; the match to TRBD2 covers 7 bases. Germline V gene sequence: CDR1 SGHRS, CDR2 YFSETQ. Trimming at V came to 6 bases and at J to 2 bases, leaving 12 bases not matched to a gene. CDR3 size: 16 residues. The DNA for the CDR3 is TGCGCCAGCAAAGAGGAGGCTAGCGGCTTCACAGATACGCAGTATTTT. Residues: CASKEEASGFTDTQYF.

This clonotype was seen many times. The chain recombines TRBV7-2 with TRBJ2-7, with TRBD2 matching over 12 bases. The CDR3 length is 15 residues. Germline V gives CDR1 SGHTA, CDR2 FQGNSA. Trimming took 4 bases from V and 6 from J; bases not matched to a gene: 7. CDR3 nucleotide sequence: TGTGCCAGCAGCTCGGGACTAGCGGGCGTTAGCGAGCAGTACTTC. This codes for CASSSGLAGVSEQYF. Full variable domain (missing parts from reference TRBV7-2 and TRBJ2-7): GAGVSQSPSNKVTEKGKDVELRCDPISGHTALYWYRQSLGQGLEFLIYFQGNSAPDKSGLPSDRFSAERTGGSVSTLTIQRTQQEDSAVYLCASSSGLAGVSEQYFGPGTRLTVT.

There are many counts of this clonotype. As DNA, the CDR3 is TGTGCCAGCAGTTTTTCCCCAACAGAGTCTCTGCAGTATTTT. It codes for CASSFSPTESLQYF. The chain uses TRBV12-3 or TRBV12-4 and TRBJ2-3; D not certain. The CDR3 is made up of 14 amino acids. V was trimmed by 3 bases and J by 11 bases, leaving 18 bases between them.

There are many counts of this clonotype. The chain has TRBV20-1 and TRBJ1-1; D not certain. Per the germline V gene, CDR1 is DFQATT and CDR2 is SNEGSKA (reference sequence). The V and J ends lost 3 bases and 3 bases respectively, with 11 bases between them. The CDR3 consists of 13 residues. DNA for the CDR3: TGCAGTGCTAGCGAGGGTAGGGACACTGAAGCTTTCTTT. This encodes CSASEGRDTEAFF.

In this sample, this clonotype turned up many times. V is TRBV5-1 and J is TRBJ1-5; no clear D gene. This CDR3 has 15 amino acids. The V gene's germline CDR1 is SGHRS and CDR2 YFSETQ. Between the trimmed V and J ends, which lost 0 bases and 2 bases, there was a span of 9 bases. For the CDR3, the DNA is TGCGCCAGCAGCTTGGAGGGAGCTGGCAATCAGCCCCAGCATTTT. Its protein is CASSLEGAGNQPQHF.

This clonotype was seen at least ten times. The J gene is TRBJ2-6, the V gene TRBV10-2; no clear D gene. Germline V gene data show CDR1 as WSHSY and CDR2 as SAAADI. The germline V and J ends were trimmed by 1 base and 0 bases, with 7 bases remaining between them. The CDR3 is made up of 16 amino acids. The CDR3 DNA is TGCGCCAGCAGTGAGTTCAGCTACTCTGGGGCCAACGTCCTGACTTTC. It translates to CASSEFSYSGANVLTF.

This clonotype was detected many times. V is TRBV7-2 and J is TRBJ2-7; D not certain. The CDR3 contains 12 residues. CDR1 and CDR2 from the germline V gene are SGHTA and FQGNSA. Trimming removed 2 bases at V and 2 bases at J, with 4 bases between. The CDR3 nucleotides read TGTGCCAGCAGCTTAACCCCCTACGAGCAGTACTTC. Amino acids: CASSLTPYEQYF.

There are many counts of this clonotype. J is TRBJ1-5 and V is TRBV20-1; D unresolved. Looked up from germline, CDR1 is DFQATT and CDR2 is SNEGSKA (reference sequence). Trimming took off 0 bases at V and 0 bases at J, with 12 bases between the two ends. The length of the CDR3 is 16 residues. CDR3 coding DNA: TGCAGTGCTAGAGATCGTTTAAAAATTAGCAATCAGCCCCAGCATTTT. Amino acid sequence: CSARDRLKISNQPQHF.

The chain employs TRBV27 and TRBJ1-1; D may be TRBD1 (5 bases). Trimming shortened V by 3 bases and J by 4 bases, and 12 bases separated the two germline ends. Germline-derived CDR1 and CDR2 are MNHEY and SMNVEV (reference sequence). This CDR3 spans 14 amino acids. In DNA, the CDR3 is TGTGCCAGCAGTTTTGGGGGGAGTGGCACTGAAGCTTTCTTT. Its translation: CASSFGGSGTEAFF.

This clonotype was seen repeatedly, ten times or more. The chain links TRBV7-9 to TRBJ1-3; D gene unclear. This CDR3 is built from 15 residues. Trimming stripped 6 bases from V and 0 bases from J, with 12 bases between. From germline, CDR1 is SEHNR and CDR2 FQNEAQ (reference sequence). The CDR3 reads CASRADVNSGNTIYF. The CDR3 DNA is TGTGCCAGCAGGGCCGACGTAAACTCTGGAAACACCATATATTTT.

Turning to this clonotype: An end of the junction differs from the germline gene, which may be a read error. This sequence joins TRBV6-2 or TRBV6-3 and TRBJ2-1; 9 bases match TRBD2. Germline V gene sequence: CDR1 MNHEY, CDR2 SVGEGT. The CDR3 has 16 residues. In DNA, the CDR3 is TGTGTCAGCAGACCCCTTGGGAAGACTAGCGGTAATGAGCAGTTCTTC. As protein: CVSRPLGKTSGNEQFF.

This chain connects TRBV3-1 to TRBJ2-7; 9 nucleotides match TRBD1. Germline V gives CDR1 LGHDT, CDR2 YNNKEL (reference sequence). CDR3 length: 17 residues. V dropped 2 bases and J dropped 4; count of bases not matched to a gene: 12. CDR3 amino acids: CASSQLLHRDRDYEQYF. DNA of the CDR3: TGTGCCAGCAGCCAATTGTTACACCGGGACAGGGATTACGAGCAGTACTTC.

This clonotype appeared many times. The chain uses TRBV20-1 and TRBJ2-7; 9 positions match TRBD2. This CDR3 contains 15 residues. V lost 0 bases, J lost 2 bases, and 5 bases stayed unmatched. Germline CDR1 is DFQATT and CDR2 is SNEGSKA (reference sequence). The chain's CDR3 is CSARDPRGGPYEQYF. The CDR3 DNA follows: TGCAGTGCTAGAGATCCGCGGGGGGGCCCCTACGAGCAGTACTTC.

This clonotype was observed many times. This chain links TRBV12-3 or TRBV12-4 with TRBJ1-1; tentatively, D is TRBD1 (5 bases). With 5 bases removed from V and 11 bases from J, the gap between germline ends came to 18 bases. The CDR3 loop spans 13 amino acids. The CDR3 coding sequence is TGTGCCAGCAGTCGCGGGACGGCCGAGGGGGCTTTCTTT. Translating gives CASSRGTAEGAFF.